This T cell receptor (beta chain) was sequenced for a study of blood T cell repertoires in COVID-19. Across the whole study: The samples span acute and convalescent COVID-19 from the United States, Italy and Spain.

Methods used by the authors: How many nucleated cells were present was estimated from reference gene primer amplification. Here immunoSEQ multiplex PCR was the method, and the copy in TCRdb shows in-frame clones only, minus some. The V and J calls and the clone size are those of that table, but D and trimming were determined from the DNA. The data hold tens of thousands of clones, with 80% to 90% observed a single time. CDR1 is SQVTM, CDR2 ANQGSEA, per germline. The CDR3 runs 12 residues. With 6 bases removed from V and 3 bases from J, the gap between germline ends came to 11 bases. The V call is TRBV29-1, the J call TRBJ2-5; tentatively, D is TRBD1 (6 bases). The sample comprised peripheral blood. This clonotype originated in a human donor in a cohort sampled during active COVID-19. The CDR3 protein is CSVMSGEETQYF. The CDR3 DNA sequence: TGCAGCGTCATGTCAGGGGAAGAGACCCAGTACTTC.